One sample yielded the 8 T cell receptor beta chains listed below, sequenced in a study of CD8 T cells in Susac syndrome (dated by TCRdb to the late 2010s). Library preparation used the immunoSEQ multiplex PCR assay. RNA was extracted using the RNeasy kit, and about 0.45 to 1 ug of the RNA was reverse transcribed with random hexamers. The raw public reads went through TCRdb reprocessing: fastp at Q25, MiXCR clone calling, in-frame beta chains kept. One record per CDR3 amino acid sequence lists the most common genes and DNA. The table for this sample lists about 200,000 distinct CDR3 sequences; roughly 90% of them were counted only once. The top ten clones comprise 0.075% to 0.095% of the sample. What was sequenced was CD4+ T cells from PBMCs. The receptors stem from a human donor with Susac syndrome.

The rearrangement joins TRBV9 to TRBJ2-7; D unresolved. V shed 2 bases and J shed 0 bases, with 9 bases lying between them. CDR3 length: 14 residues. CDR1 and CDR2 from the germline V gene are SGDLS and YYNGEE. The CDR3 DNA reads as TGTGCCAGCAGCGTGGGTTCTAACTCCTACGAGCAGTACTTC. Protein sequence: CASSVGSNSYEQYF.

The genes are TRBV5-1 and TRBJ1-6; TRBD1 matches at 7 bases. Per the germline V gene, CDR1 is SGHRS and CDR2 is YFSETQ. The CDR3 covers 15 residues. Losses at the gene ends were 3 bases for V and 8 bases for J; bases not matched to a gene: 8. The CDR3 reads CASSSSGQKDSPLHF. DNA for the CDR3: TGCGCCAGCAGCTCCTCGGGACAGAAGGATTCACCCCTCCACTTT.

This clonotype was counted a few times. The chain carries TRBV30 and TRBJ2-7, with 11 positions matching TRBD1. The V and J ends lost 5 bases and 6 bases, in that order; junction bases with no gene match: 9. Germline values: CDR1 GTSNPN, CDR2 SVGIG (reference sequence). The CDR3 has 14 residues. The CDR3 loop reads CAWSRDRGVGEQYF. The CDR3 DNA follows: TGTGCCTGGTCCCGGGACAGGGGGGTCGGCGAGCAGTACTTC.

The chain uses TRBV2 and TRBJ2-4; D unresolved. The germline V gene encodes CDR1 SNHLY and CDR2 FYNNEI. Trimming shortened V by 6 bases and J by 0 bases, and 18 bases separated the two germline ends. The CDR3 is 17 residues long. Here the CDR3 reads CASRVEQLTLAKNIQYF. CDR3 DNA: TGTGCCAGCAGAGTAGAACAGCTTACCCTAGCCAAAAACATTCAGTACTTC.

The V call is TRBV28, the J call TRBJ1-5; 7 bases line up with TRBD1. V was clipped by 10 bases and J by 7 bases; unmatched bases: 16. CDR1 MDHEN and CDR2 SYDVKM come from the germline V gene. This CDR3 region has 15 residues. CDR3 loop: CAIDRAGIAGQPQHF. The DNA of the CDR3 is TGTGCCATAGACAGGGCGGGAATAGCGGGGCAGCCCCAGCATTTT.

The genes are TRBV7-9 and TRBJ1-5, with D tentatively TRBD1 (6 bases). Germline CDR1 and CDR2: SEHNR and FQNEAQ (reference sequence). Trimming left V 5 bases short and J 3 bases short, with 11 bases between. The CDR3 extends over 14 amino acids. In DNA form, the CDR3 reads TGTGCCAGCAGCCAGGACAGCTTCAATCAGCCCCAGCATTTT. Translation gives CASSQDSFNQPQHF.

The rearrangement joins TRBV5-6 to TRBJ1-3; D is unresolved. Trimming left V 0 bases short and J 0 bases short, with 4 bases between. The germline V gene encodes CDR1 SGHDT and CDR2 YYEEEE. The CDR3 sequence is 14 residues long. The CDR3 spells CASSLGISGNTIYF. The CDR3 DNA follows: TGTGCCAGCAGCTTGGGCATCTCTGGAAACACCATATATTTT. The complete variable domain, with remaining parts taken from reference TRBV5-6 and TRBJ1-3, reads DAGVTQSPTHLIKTRGQQVTLRCSPKSGHDTVSWYQQALGQGPQFIFQYYEEEERQRGNFPDRFSGHQFPNYSSELNVNALLLGDSALYLCASSLGISGNTIYFGEGSWLTVV.

The gene calls are TRBV20-1 and TRBJ1-1; a possible D gene is TRBD1 (6 bases). Germline assignment: CDR1 DFQATT and CDR2 SNEGSKA (reference sequence). V lost 1 base and J lost 10, with 16 bases in between. The CDR3 runs 13 residues. The CDR3 nucleotides read TGCAGTGCTAGAGGAGATACAGGGACGGGAGCTTTCTTT. Its protein is CSARGDTGTGAFF.